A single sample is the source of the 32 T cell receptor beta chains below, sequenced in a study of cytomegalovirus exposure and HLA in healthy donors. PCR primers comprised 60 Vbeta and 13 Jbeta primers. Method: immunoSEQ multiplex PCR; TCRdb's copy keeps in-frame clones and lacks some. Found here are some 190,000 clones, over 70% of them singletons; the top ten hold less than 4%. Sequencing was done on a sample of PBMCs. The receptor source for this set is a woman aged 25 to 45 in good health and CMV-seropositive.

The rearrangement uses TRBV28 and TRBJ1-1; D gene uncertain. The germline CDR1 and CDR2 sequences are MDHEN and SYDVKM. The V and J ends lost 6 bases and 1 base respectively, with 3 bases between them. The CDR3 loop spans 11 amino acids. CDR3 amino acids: CASSKNTEAFF. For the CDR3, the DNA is TGTGCCAGCAGCAAGAACACTGAAGCTTTCTTT.

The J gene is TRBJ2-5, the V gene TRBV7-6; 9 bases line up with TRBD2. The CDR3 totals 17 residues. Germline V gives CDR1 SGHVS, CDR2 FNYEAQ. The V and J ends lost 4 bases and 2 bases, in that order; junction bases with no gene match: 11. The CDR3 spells CASSSHPSGALQETQYF. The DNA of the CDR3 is TGTGCCAGCAGCTCACATCCTAGCGGGGCTCTTCAAGAGACCCAGTACTTC.

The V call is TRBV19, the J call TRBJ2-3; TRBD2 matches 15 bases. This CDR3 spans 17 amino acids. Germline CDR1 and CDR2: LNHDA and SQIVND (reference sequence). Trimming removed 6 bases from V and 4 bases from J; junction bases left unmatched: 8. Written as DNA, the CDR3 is TGTGCCAGTAGCCGGGGACTAGCGGGAGGAGTGGCAGATACGCAGTATTTT. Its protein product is CASSRGLAGGVADTQYF.

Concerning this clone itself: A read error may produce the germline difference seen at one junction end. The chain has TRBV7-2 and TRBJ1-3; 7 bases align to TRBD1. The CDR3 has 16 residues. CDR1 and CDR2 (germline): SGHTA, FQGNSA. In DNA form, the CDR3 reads TGTGCCAGCAGCTTACATCAGGGGGACTCTGGAAACACCATGTATTTT. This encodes CASSLHQGDSGNTMYF.

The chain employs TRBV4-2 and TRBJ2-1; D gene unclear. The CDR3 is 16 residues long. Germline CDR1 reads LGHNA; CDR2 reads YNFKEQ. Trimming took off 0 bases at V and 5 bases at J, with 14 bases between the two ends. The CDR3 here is CASSQDPVSKDNEQFF. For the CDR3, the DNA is TGTGCCAGCAGCCAAGACCCGGTATCGAAAGACAATGAGCAGTTCTTC.

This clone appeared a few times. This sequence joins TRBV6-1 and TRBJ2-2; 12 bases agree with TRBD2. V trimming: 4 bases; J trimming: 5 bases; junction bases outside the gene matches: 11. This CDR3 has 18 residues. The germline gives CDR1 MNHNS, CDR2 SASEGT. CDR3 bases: TGTGCCAGCAGTGCTCTAGCGGGAGGGCGAACGGGGACCGGGGAGCTGTTTTTT. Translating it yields CASSALAGGRTGTGELFF.

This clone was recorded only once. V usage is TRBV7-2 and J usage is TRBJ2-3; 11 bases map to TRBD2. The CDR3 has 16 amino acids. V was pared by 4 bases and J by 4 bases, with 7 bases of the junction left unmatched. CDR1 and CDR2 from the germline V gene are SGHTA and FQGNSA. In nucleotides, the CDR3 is TGTGCCAGCAGCTGGACCGGGACTAGCGGTGCAGATACGCAGTATTTT. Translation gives CASSWTGTSGADTQYF.

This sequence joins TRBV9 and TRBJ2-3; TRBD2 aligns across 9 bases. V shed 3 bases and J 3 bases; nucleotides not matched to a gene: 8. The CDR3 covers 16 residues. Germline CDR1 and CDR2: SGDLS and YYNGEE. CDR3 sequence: CASSGPGLAGTDTQYF. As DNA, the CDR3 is TGTGCCAGCAGCGGACCGGGACTAGCAGGAACAGATACGCAGTATTTT. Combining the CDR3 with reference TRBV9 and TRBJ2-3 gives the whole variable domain DSGVTQTPKHLITATGQRVTLRCSPRSGDLSVYWYQQSLDQGLQFLIQYYNGEERAKGNILERFSAQQFPDLHSELNLSSLELGDSALYFCASSGPGLAGTDTQYFGPGTRLTVL.

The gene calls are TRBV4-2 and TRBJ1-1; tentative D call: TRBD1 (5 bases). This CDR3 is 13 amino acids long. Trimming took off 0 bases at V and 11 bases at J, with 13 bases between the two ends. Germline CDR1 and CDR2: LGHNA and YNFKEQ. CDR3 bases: TGTGCCAGCAGCCAAGATTGGGGGGTAACGGCTTTCTTT. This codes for CASSQDWGVTAFF.

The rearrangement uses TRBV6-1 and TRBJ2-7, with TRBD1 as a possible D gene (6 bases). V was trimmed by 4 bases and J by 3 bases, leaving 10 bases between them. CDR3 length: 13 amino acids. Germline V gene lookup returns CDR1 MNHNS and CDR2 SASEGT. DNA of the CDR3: TGTGCCAGCAGTGGGCAGGGGTTCTACGAGCAGTACTTC. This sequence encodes CASSGQGFYEQYF.

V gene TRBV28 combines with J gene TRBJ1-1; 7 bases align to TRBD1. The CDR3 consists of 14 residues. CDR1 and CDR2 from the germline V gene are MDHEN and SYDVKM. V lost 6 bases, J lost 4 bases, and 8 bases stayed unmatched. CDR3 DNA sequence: TGTGCCAGCAGCTACAGGGGCAGGGGCACTGAAGCTTTCTTT. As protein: CASSYRGRGTEAFF.

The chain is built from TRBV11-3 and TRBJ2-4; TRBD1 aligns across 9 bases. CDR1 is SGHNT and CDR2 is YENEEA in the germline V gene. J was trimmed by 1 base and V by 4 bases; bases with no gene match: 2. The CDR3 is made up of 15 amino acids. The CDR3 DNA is TGTGCCAGCAGCTCCGGACAGGGGGCCAAAAACATTCAGTACTTC. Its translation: CASSSGQGAKNIQYF.

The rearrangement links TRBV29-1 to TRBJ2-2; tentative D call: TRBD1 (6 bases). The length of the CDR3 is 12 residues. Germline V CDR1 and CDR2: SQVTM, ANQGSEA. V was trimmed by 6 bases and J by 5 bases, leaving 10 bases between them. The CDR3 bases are TGCAGCGTCGCAGGGGATACCGGGGAGCTGTTTTTT. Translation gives CSVAGDTGELFF.

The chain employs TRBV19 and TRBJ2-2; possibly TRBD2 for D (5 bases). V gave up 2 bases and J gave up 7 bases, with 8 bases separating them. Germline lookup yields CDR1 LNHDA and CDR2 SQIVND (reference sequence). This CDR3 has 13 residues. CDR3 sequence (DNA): TGTGCCAGTAGTATACGGGAACGCGGGGAGCTGTTTTTT. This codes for CASSIRERGELFF. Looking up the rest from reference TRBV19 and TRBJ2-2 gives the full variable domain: DGGITQSPKYLFRKEGQNVTLSCEQNLNHDAMYWYRQDPGQGLRLIYYSQIVNDFQKGDIAEGYSVSREKKESFPLTVTSAQKNPTAFYLCASSIRERGELFFGEGSRLTVL.

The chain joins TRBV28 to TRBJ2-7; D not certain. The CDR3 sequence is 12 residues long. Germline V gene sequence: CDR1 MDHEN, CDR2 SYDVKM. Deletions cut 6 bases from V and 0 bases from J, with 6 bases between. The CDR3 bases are TGTGCCAGCAGGAGGAGCTCCTACGAGCAGTACTTC. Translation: CASRRSSYEQYF.

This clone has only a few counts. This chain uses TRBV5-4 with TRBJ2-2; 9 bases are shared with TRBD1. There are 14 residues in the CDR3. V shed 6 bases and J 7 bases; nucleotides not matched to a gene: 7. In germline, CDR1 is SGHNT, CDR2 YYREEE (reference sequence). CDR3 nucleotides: TGTGCCAGCACCCCAACAGGGGGCCACGGGGAGCTGTTTTTT. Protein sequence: CASTPTGGHGELFF.

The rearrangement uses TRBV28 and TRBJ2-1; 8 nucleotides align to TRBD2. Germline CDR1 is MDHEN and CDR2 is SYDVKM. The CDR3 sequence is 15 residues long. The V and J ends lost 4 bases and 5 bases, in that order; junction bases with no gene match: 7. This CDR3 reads CASSSPAGLDNEQFF. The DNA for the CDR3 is TGTGCCAGCAGTTCCCCAGCGGGACTAGACAATGAGCAGTTCTTC.

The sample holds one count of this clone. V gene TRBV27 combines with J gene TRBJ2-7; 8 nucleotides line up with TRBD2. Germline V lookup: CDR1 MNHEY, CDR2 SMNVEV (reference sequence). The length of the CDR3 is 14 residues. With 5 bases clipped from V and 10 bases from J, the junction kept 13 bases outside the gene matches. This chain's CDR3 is CASSPRTSGLNQYF. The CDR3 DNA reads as TGTGCCAGCAGTCCCCGAACTAGCGGCCTTAATCAGTACTTC.

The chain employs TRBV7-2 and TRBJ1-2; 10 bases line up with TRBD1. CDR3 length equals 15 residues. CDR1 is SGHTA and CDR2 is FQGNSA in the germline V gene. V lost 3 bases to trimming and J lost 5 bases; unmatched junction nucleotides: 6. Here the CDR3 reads CASSFRQGAGYGYTF. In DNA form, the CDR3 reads TGTGCCAGCAGCTTTCGACAGGGGGCAGGTTATGGCTACACCTTC. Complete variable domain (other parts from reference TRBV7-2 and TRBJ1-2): GAGVSQSPSNKVTEKGKDVELRCDPISGHTALYWYRQSLGQGLEFLIYFQGNSAPDKSGLPSDRFSAERTGGSVSTLTIQRTQQEDSAVYLCASSFRQGAGYGYTFGSGTRLTVV.

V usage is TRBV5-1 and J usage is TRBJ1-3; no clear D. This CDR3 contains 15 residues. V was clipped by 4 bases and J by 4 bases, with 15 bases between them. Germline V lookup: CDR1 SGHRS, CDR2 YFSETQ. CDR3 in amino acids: CASSPNLGTGNTIYF. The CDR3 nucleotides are TGCGCCAGCAGCCCTAATCTAGGTACGGGAAACACCATATATTTT.

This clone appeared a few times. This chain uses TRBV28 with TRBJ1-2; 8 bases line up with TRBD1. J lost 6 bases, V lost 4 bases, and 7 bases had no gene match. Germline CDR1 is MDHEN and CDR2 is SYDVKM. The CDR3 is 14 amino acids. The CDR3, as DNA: TGTGCCAGCAGTTCGCCCGCGACAGGGGATGGCTACACCTTC. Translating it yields CASSSPATGDGYTF.

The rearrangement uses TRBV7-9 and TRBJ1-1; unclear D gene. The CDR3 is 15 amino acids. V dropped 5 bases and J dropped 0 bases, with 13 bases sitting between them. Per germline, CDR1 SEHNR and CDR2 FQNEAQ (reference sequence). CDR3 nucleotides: TGTGCCAGCAGCCCACCCCGAGGGCTGAACACTGAAGCTTTCTTT. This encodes CASSPPRGLNTEAFF.

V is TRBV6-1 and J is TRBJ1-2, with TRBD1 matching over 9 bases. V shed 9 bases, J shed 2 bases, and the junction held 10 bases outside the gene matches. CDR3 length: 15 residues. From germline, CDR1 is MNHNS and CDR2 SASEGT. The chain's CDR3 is CASHRTGANNYGYTF. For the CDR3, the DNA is TGTGCCAGTCACAGGACAGGGGCGAACAACTATGGCTACACCTTC.

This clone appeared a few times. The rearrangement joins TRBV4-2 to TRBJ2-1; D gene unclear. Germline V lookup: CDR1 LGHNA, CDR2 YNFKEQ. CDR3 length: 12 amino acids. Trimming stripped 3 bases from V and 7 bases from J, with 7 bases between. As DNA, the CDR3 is TGTGCCAGCAGCCAGACCGGGAATGAGCAGTTCTTC. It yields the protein CASSQTGNEQFF.

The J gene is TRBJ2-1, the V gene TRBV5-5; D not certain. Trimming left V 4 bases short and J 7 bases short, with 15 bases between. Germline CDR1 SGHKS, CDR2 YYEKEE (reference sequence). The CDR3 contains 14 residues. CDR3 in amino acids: CASSPVEPRNEQFF. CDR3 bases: TGTGCCAGCAGCCCAGTTGAACCCAGGAATGAGCAGTTCTTC.

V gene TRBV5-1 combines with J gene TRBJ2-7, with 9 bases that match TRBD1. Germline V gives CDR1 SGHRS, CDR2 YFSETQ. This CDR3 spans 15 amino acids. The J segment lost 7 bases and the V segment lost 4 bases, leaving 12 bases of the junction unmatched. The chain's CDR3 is CASSRIPGQGREQYF. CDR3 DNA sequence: TGCGCCAGCAGCAGAATTCCGGGACAGGGTAGGGAGCAGTACTTC.

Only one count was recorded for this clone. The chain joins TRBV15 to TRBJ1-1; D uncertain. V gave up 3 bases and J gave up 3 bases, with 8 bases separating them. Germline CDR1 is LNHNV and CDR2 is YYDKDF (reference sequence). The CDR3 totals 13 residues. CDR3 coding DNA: TGTGCCACCAGCAGGTCCGGTTACACTGAAGCTTTCTTT. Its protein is CATSRSGYTEAFF.

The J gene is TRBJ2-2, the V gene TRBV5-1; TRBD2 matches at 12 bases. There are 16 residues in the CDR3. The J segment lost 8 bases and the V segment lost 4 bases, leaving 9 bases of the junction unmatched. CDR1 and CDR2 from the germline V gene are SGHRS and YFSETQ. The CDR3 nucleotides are TGCGCCAGCAGCGTGACTAGCGGGAGAGGGTCTGGGGAGCTGTTTTTT. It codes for CASSVTSGRGSGELFF.

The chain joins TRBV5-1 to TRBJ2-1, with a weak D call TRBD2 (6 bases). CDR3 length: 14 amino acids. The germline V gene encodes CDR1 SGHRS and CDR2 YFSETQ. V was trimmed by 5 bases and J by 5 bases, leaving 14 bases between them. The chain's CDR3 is CASSSRLGDNEQFF. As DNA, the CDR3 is TGCGCCAGCAGTTCACGACTAGGGGACAATGAGCAGTTCTTC.

CDR3 coding DNA: TGTGCCAGCAGTTTGGTAGGGACAGGGGCACAAGAGACCCAGTACTTC. Protein sequence: CASSLVGTGAQETQYF. The chain joins TRBV28 to TRBJ2-5; 10 nucleotides line up with TRBD1. Germline trimming cut 3 bases from V and 2 bases from J; bases unmatched to any gene: 6. The CDR3 totals 16 residues. The V gene's germline CDR1 is MDHEN and CDR2 SYDVKM. The whole variable domain, remainder taken from reference TRBV28 and TRBJ2-5, is DVKVTQSSRYLVKRTGEKVFLECVQDMDHENMFWYRQDPGLGLRLIYFSYDVKMKEKGDIPEGYSVSREKKERFSLILESASTNQTSMYLCASSLVGTGAQETQYFGPGTRLLVL.

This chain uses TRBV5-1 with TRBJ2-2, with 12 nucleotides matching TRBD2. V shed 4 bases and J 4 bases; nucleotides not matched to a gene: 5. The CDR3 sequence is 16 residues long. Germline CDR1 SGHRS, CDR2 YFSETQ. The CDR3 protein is CASSMTSGSVTGELFF. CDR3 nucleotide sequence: TGCGCCAGCAGCATGACTAGCGGGAGCGTCACCGGGGAGCTGTTTTTT.

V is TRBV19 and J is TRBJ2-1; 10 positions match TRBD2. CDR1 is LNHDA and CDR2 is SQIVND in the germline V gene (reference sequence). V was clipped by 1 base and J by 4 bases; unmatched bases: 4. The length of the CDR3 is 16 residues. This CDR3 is CASSIVLAGEYNEQFF. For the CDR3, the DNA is TGTGCCAGTAGTATAGTCCTAGCGGGAGAGTACAATGAGCAGTTCTTC.